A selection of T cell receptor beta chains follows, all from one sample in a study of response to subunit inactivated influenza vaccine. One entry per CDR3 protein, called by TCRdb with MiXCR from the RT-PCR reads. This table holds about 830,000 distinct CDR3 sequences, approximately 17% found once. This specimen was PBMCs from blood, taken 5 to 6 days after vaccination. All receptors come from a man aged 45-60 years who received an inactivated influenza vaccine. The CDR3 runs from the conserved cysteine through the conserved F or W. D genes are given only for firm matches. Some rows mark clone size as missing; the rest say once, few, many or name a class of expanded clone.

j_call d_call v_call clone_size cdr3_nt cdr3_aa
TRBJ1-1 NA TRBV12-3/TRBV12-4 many TGTGCCAGCAGTTTATTTATGAACACTGAAGCTTTCTTT CASSLFMNTEAFF
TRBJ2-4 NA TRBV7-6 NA TGTGCCAGCAGCTTCCCCGGGGAGGAAGGCAACATTCAGTACTTC CASSFPGEEGNIQYF
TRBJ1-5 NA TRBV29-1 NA TGCAGCGTTGGACAGGTCAATCAGCCCCAGCATTTT CSVGQVNQPQHF
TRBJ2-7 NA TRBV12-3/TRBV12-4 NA TGTGCCAGCAGAGCCGACAGTAACGAGCAGTACTTC CASRADSNEQYF
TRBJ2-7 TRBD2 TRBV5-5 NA TGTGCCAGCAGCTTGGGGCCTACTCAGGCGGGAGGTTACGAGCAGTACTTC CASSLGPTQAGGYEQYF
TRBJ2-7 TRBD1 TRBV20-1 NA TGCAGTGCTGGACAGGGGCCAAGCTCCTACGAGCAGTACTTC CSAGQGPSSYEQYF
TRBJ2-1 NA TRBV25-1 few TGTGCCAGCAGTGAATGGCATAGCAGGGCTGAGCAGTTCTTC CASSEWHSRAEQFF
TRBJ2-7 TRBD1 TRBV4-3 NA TGCGCCAGCAGCCAAGATTCCGGGACAGGGGCCTACGAGCAGTACTTC CASSQDSGTGAYEQYF
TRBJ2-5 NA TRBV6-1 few TGTGCCAGCAGCTCAGACCAGAAAGAGACCCAGTACTTC CASSSDQKETQYF
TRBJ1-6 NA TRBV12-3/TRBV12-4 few TGTGCCAGCAATCTGCATACTAATTCACCCCTCCACTTT CASNLHTNSPLHF
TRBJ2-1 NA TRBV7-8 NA TGTGCCAGCAGCTTATCCAGGGGCAGTATAGGCTACAATGAGCAGTTCTTC CASSLSRGSIGYNEQFF
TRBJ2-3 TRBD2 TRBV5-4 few TGTGCCAGCAGCTCGAGCGGGAGAAATAGAGATACGCAGTATTTT CASSSSGRNRDTQYF
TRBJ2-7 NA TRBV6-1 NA TGTGCCAGCAGGGCGGGGGCCCGGCTTGTGCAGTACTTC CASRAGARLVQYF
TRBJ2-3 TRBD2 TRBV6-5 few TGTGCCAGCAGTTACCGCCGGGGGGGCCCTACGCAGTATTTT CASSYRRGGPTQYF
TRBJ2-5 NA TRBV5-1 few TGCGCCAGCAGCTTGGCCGAGGGCCTAGTGGTTGGTGAGACCCAGTACTTC CASSLAEGLVVGETQYF
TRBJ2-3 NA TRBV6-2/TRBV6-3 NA TGTGCCACTCGGGGGAGCACAGATACGCAGTATTTT CATRGSTDTQYF
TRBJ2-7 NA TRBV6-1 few TGTGCCAGCAGTGACAGCCAGTTTTACGAGCAGTACTTC CASSDSQFYEQYF
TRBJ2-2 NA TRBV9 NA TGTGCCAGCAGCGTACAGTCCTACGCGAACACCGGGGAGCTGTTTTTT CASSVQSYANTGELFF
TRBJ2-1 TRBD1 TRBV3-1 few TGTGCCAGCAGCCAAGGACAGGGGGCGAACAATGAGCAGTTCTTC CASSQGQGANNEQFF
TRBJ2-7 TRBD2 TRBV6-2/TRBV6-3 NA TGTGCCAGCAGTTACCCCAGCGGGGGGGATATCCACTACGAGCAGTACTTC CASSYPSGGDIHYEQYF
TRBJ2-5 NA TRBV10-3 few TGTGCCATCAGTGATAGGGCTGAGACCCAGTACTTC CAISDRAETQYF
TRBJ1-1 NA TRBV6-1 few TGTGCCAGCAGTGAAGAGGGACGGACCGTGAACACTGAAGCTTTCTTT CASSEEGRTVNTEAFF
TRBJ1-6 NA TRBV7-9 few TGTGCCAGCAGCACCCTAGACGGGTACAGTTCACCCCTCCACTTT CASSTLDGYSSPLHF
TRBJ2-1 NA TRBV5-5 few TGTGCCAGCAGCTTGGCCGTACGGGAGCCCCCCTACAATGAGCAGTTCTTC CASSLAVREPPYNEQFF
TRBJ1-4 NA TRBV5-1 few TGCGCCAGCAGTCGGGGGCTAGATGAAAAACTGTTTTTT CASSRGLDEKLFF
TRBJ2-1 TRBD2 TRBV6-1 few TGTGCCAGCAGTCGGGGACTACCCTCTGCGAATGAGCAGTTCTTC CASSRGLPSANEQFF
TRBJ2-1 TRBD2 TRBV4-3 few TGCGCCAGCAGCCAAGAAGGGACTAGCCGTTACAATGAGCAGTTCTTC CASSQEGTSRYNEQFF
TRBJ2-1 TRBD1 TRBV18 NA TGTGCCAGCTCAACACCGAATGGACAGGGAGTATCCTACAATGAGCAGTTCTTC CASSTPNGQGVSYNEQFF
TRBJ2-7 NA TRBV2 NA TGTGCCAGCAGTGGAGAAGGGGGGAACTCCTACGAGCAGTACTTC CASSGEGGNSYEQYF
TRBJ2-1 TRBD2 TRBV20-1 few TGCAGTGCTAGAGGGGCTCGAAGGACTAGCGGGACCAATGAGCAGTTCTTC CSARGARRTSGTNEQFF
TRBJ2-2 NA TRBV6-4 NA TGTGCCAGCAGTGACCGAGACGCCGGGGAGCTGTTTTTT CASSDRDAGELFF
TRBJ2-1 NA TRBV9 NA TGTGCCAGCAGCCTGGGGAGCGGTAGGACTTACAATGAGCAGTTCTTC CASSLGSGRTYNEQFF
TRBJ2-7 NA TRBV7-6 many TGTGCCAGCAGCCAGCGACAGGTGCCTACCTACGAGCAGTACTTC CASSQRQVPTYEQYF
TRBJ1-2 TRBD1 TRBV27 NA TGTGCCAGCAGTTTCCGGGACAGGGAATACTATGGCTACACCTTC CASSFRDREYYGYTF
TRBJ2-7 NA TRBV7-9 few TGTGCCAGCAGCTTAGGGGGTTTCCAGCGGCGATCCTACGAGCAGTACTTC CASSLGGFQRRSYEQYF
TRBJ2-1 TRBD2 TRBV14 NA TGTGCCAGCAGCCAAGTGCTAGCGGGGGCATACAATGAGCAGTTCTTC CASSQVLAGAYNEQFF
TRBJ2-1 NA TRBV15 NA TGTGCCACCAGGAACGGGGGGCGTTCTTACAATGAGCAGTTCTTC CATRNGGRSYNEQFF
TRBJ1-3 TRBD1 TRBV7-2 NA TGTGCCAGCAGCTTAGTGGCAGGGGGCACTGGAAACACCATATATTTT CASSLVAGGTGNTIYF
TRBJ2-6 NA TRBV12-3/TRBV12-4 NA TGTGCCAGCAGTTTCGAGTCCGGGGGCCTTTCTGGGGCCAACGTCCTGACTTTC CASSFESGGLSGANVLTF
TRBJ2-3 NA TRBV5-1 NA TGCGCCAGCAGGTTATCCGGAGCCACAGATACGCAGTATTTT CASRLSGATDTQYF
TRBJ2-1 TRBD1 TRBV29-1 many TGCAGCGTCCGCGGGACAGGGGGTTACAATGAGCAGTTCTTC CSVRGTGGYNEQFF
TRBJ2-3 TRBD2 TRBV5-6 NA TGTGCCAGCAGCTTGGTACCCGGGAGGGTCACAGATACGCAGTATTTT CASSLVPGRVTDTQYF
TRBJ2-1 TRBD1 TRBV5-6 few TGTGCCAGCAGCGTCGGGACAGACCCCTACAATGAGCAGTTCTTC CASSVGTDPYNEQFF
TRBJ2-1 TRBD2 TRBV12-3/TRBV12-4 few TGTGCCAGCAGTCCCCGGACTAGCGGGGGGATCAATGAGCAGTTCTTC CASSPRTSGGINEQFF
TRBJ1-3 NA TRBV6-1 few TGTGCCAGCAGTGAAGGAAGGGGAAACACCATATATTTT CASSEGRGNTIYF
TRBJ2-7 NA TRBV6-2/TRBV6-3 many TGTGCCAGCAGTTGGGGGGAGAACGAGCAGTACTTC CASSWGENEQYF
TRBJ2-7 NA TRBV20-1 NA TGCAGTGCTAGAGTTTCCCCCGGGGTGGGTGAGCAGTACTTC CSARVSPGVGEQYF
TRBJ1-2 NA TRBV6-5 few TGTGCCAGCAGTCCGGACGGCGATGGCTACACCTTC CASSPDGDGYTF